This T cell receptor (beta chain) was identified during a study of blood T cell repertoires in COVID-19. About the research overall: There were acute and convalescent COVID-19 samples, and they came from the United States, Italy and Spain. Nucleic acid was either cDNA or gDNA, and it came from T cells, B-cell-depleted T cells, or PBMCs.

This CDR3 has 14 amino acids. Germline loops: CDR1 SQVTM, CDR2 ANQGSEA. V was shortened by 4 bases and J by 6 bases, with 18 bases between the two germline ends. Per the study methods: Reference gene primer amplification gave nucleated cell count estimates. TCRdb's table, derived via immunoSEQ multiplex PCR, lists solely in-frame clones and lacks some. Clone size and the V and J calls come from that table; the DNA yielded D and trimming. The sample holds about 160,000 clones; approximately 90% are singletons and the top ten take around 3.9%. The receptor was derived from a woman between 55 and 75 years old who had recovered from COVID-19. Sample: peripheral blood. The gene calls are TRBV29-1 and TRBJ1-2; tentative D call: TRBD1 (6 bases). CDR3 amino acids: CSVVEDSYLDGYTF. CDR3 in DNA: TGCAGCGTTGTCGAGGACAGCTATCTTGATGGCTACACCTTC.